This TCR beta chain was captured by sequencing in a study of regulatory T cells in long-lasting Graves disease. The sample holds a few counts of this clonotype. The target antigen is unknown. Germline CDR1 is SGHDN and CDR2 is FVKESK. The CDR3 has 13 residues. V shed 0 bases and J shed 6 bases, with 9 bases lying between them. Study findings and constraints: Favored usage of TRBV28, TRBJ1-2 and TRBJ2-5 was recorded in persistent disease. TCR diversity was lower in persistent Graves' patients than in newly diagnosed ones.

Libraries of TCR beta came from iRepertoire HTBI primers plus Arm-PCR of CDR3 regions. TCRdb re-called the multiplex PCR reads with MiXCR, one entry per CDR3 protein. This sample has about 470,000 distinct CDR3 sequences; around 21% occur once, and the top ten carry 7.8%. Time point: persistent/refractory GD, antithyroid drugs over 5 years with positive TRAb. RNA isolated from PBMCs was used to make the TCR library. This receptor was obtained from a female donor with Graves disease. The source material was peripheral blood mononuclear cells (PBMCs), sampled when the disease was refractory, from a patient treated with antithyroid drugs. The chain employs TRBV14 and TRBJ2-7, with a possible D match to TRBD1 (6 bases). This chain's CDR3 is CASSQDPRGEQYF. The CDR3 DNA reads as TGTGCCAGCAGCCAAGACCCCAGGGGCGAGCAGTACTTC.